This TCR beta chain was identified in a study of T cells expressing NK-cell markers. Study as a whole: Repertoires of TCR beta were obtained from T cells sorted as CD3+CD56+NKG2C+, CD3+CD56+NKG2C- and CD3+CD56-NKG2C+.

Germline loops: CDR1 ENHRY, CDR2 SYGVKD. The CDR3 spans 16 residues. From the 5' RACE reads, TCRdb lists one entry per CDR3 protein and no DNA. The sample spans about 150,000 distinct CDR3 sequences; the ten largest clones claim 37%. The sample taken for sequencing was blood T cells: a sorted CD56 or NKG2C T cell subset, CD4+ or CD8+ T cells, or bulk PBMC T cells (not recorded which). The rearrangement links TRBV10-3 to TRBJ2-1; the D call from TCRdb, TRBD2, cannot be confirmed without DNA. The receptor comes from a woman aged 45-65 years in good health. This CDR3 is CAIRLESLSSYNEQFF.